Each of the 3 T cell receptor beta chains below was sequenced from the same sample in a study of OX40 agonist ivuxolimab in advanced cancers. The protocol was immunoSEQ multiplex PCR, while the TCRdb copy is restricted to in-frame clones and leaves out a portion. Of some 110,000 clones detected, roughly 90% appear once; the ten largest clones hold roughly 0.85%. Sequences were derived from CD4+ or CD8+ T cells sorted from blood, sampled in a trial of the OX40 agonist ivuxolimab. These receptors were taken from an adult with an advanced solid tumor such as melanoma, head and neck, liver or kidney cancer.

The gene calls are TRBV30 and TRBJ2-1; D may be TRBD1 or TRBD2 (5 bases each). The CDR3 is 15 amino acids. Germline V lookup: CDR1 GTSNPN, CDR2 SVGIG (reference sequence). The germline V and J ends were trimmed by 3 bases and 4 bases, with 16 bases remaining between them. CDR3 sequence (DNA): TGTGCCTGGAGCCCCTTAGGGACCCAGTACAATGAGCAGTTCTTC. Its protein is CAWSPLGTQYNEQFF.

The chain joins TRBV19 to TRBJ2-5; D unclear. The germline V gene encodes CDR1 LNHDA and CDR2 SQIVND (reference sequence). CDR3 length equals 14 residues. V gave up 3 bases and J gave up 3 bases, with 11 bases separating them. Written as DNA, the CDR3 is TGTGCCAGTAGTATTTTTCCAGGTGAAGAGACCCAGTACTTC. It is translated as CASSIFPGEETQYF.

This clone was seen once. The CDR3 nucleotides are TGCGCCAGCAGCCAAGATTCGACTAGCGGCACCACAGATACGCAGTATTTT. It translates to CASSQDSTSGTTDTQYF. The rearrangement links TRBV4-3 to TRBJ2-3, with 9 bases aligning to TRBD2. CDR3 length equals 17 residues. Trimming took 0 bases from V and 2 from J; bases not matched to a gene: 6. Looked up from germline, CDR1 is LGHNA and CDR2 is YSLEER.